One T cell receptor beta chain is described in this entry. The data originate from a study of blood T cell repertoires in COVID-19. About the study: Acute and convalescent COVID-19 specimens originated in the United States, Italy and Spain. The analysed material was cDNA or gDNA that came from T cells, B-cell-depleted T cells, or PBMCs.

In the study's own analysis: Nucleated cell counts were estimated from reference gene primer amplification. TCRdb's table, derived via immunoSEQ multiplex PCR, lists solely in-frame clones and lacks some. V and J calls and clone size are those listed in that table; D and trimming were worked out from the DNA. The sample contains about 160,000 clones, 85% of which appear only once. This clonotype was obtained from a human donor with acute or convalescent COVID-19. The donor label of this sample is uncertain. The sequenced material came from peripheral blood.

CDR3 bases: TGTGCCAGCAGGGACAGCTACAATGAGCAGTTCTTC. Encoded protein: CASRDSYNEQFF. The V gene is TRBV3-1 (or the pseudogene TRBV3-2), the J gene TRBJ2-1; D perhaps matches TRBD1 (6 bases). Germline V gene lookup returns CDR1 LGHDT and CDR2 YNNKEL (reference sequence). Trimming took off 6 bases at V and 3 bases at J, with 6 bases between the two ends. The CDR3 has 12 residues.